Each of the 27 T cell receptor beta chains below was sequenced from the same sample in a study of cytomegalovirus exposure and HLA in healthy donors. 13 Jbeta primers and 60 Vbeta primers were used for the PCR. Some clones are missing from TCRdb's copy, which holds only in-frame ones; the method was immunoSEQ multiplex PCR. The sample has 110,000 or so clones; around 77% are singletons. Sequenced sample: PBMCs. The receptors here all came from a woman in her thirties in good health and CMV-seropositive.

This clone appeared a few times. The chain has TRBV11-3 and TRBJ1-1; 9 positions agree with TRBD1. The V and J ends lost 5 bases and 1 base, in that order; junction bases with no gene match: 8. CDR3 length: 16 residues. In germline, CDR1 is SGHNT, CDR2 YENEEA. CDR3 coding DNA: TGTGCCAGCAGCCCGCGGTTGACAGGGGGGAACACTGAAGCTTTCTTT. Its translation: CASSPRLTGGNTEAFF.

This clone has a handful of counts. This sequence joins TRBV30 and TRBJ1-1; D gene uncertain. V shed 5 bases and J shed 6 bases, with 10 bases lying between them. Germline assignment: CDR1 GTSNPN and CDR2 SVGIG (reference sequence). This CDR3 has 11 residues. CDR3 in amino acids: CAWLRFPEAFF. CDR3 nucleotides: TGTGCCTGGTTGCGGTTCCCTGAAGCTTTCTTT.

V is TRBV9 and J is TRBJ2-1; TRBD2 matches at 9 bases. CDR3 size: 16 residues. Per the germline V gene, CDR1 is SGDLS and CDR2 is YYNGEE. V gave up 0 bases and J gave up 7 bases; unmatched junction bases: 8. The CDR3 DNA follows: TGTGCCAGCAGCGTAGTTGCGGGAGGGCCTAAAAATGAGCAGTTCTTC. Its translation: CASSVVAGGPKNEQFF.

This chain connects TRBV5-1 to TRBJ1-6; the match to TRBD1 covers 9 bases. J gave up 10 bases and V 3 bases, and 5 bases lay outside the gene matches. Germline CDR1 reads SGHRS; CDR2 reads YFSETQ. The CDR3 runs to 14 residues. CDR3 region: CASSWDREDSPLHF. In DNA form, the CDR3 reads TGCGCCAGCAGCTGGGACAGGGAGGACTCACCCCTCCACTTT.

The CDR3 reads CASSVGVGGTGELFF. In nucleotides, the CDR3 is TGTGCCAGCAGCGTAGGGGTCGGGGGCACCGGGGAGCTGTTTTTT. The gene calls are TRBV9 and TRBJ2-2, with D perhaps TRBD2 (6 bases). CDR1 is SGDLS and CDR2 is YYNGEE in the germline V gene. The CDR3 has 15 amino acids. Trimming took 0 bases from V and 4 from J, leaving 10 bases between them. The whole variable domain, remainder taken from reference TRBV9 and TRBJ2-2, is DSGVTQTPKHLITATGQRVTLRCSPRSGDLSVYWYQQSLDQGLQFLIQYYNGEERAKGNILERFSAQQFPDLHSELNLSSLELGDSALYFCASSVGVGGTGELFFGEGSRLTVL.

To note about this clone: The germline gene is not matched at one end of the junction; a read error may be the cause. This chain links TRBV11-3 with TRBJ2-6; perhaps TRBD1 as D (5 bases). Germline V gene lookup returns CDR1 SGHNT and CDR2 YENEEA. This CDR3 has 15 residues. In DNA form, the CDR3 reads TGTGCCAGCAGCTTAAGGGAAGCTGGGGCCAACGTCCTAACTTTC. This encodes CASSLREAGANVLTF. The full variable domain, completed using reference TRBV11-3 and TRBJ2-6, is EAGVVQSPRYKIIEKKQPVAFWCNPISGHNTLYWYLQNLGQGPELLIRYENEEAVDDSQLPKDRFSAERLKGVDSTLKIQPAELGDSAVYLCASSLREAGANVLTFGAGSRLTVL.

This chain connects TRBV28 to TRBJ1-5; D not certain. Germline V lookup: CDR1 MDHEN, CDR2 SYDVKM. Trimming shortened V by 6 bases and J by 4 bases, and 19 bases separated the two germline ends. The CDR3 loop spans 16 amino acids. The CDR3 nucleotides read TGTGCCAGCAGGCCTCGGGGATCTGCCTTGAATCAGCCCCAGCATTTT. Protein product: CASRPRGSALNQPQHF.

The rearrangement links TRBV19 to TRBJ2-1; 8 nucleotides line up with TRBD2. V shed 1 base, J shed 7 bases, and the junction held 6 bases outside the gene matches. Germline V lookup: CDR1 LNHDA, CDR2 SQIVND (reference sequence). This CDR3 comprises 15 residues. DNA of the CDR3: TGTGCCAGTAGTATAGGGCCGGGACTAGGAAATGAGCAGTTCTTC. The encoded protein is CASSIGPGLGNEQFF.

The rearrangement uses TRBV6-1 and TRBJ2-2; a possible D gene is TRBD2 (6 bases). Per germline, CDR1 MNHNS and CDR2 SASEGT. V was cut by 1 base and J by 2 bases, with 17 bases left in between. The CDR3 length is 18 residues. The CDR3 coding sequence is TGTGCCAGCAGTGAAGTGTCCTACCCGGCGGGAAACACCGGGGAGCTGTTTTTT. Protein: CASSEVSYPAGNTGELFF.

The CDR3 protein is CASSQVSGVGTEAFF. CDR3 coding DNA: TGCGCCAGCAGCCAAGTTTCGGGGGTAGGTACTGAAGCTTTCTTT. The rearrangement links TRBV4-1 to TRBJ1-1, with D possibly being TRBD1 (5 bases). CDR1 and CDR2 from the germline V gene are MGHRA and YSYEKL. Trimming took off 1 base at V and 5 bases at J, with 14 bases between the two ends. CDR3 size: 15 residues.

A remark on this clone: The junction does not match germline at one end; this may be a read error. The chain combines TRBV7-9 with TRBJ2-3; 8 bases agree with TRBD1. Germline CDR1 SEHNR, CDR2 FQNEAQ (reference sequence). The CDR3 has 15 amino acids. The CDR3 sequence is CTSSFGQGSTDTQYF. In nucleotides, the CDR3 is TGTACCAGCAGCTTCGGACAGGGCAGCACAGATACGCAGTATTTT.

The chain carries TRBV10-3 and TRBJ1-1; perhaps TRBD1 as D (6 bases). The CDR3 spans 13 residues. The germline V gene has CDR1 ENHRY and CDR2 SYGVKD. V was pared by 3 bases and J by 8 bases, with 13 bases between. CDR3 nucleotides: TGTGCCATCAGTGAAGGCTTGGACAGAGAAGCTTTCTTT. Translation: CAISEGLDREAFF.

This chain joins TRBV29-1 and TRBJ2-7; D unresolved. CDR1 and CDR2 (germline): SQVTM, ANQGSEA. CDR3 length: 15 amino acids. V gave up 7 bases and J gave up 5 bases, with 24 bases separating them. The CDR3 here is CSASPVVGPPDEQYF. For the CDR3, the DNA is TGCAGCGCCTCCCCGGTTGTGGGCCCTCCCGACGAGCAGTACTTC.

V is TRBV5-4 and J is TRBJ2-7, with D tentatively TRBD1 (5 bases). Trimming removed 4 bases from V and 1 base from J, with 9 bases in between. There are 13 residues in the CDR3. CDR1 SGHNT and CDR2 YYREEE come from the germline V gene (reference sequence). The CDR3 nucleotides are TGTGCCAGCAGCCGACAGTCGTCCTACGAGCAGTACTTC. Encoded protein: CASSRQSSYEQYF.

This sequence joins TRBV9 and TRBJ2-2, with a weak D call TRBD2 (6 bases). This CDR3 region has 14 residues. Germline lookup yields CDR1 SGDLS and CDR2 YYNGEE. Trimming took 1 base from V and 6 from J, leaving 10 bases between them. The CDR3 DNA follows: TGTGCCAGCAGCGTAACTAGCTCCGCCGGGGAGCTGTTTTTT. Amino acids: CASSVTSSAGELFF.

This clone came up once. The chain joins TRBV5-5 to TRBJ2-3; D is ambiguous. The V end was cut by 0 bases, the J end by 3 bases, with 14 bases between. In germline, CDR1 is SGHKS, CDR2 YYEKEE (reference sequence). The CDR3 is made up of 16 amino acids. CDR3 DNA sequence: TGTGCCAGCAGCTTGGCCGCGGTCACAACAACAGATACGCAGTATTTT. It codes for CASSLAAVTTTDTQYF.

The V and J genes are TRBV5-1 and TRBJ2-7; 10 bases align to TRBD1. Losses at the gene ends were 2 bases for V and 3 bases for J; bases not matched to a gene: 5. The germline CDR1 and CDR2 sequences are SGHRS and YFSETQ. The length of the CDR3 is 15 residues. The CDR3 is CASSFQGQGSYEQYF. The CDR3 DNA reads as TGCGCCAGCAGCTTTCAGGGACAGGGGAGCTACGAGCAGTACTTC.

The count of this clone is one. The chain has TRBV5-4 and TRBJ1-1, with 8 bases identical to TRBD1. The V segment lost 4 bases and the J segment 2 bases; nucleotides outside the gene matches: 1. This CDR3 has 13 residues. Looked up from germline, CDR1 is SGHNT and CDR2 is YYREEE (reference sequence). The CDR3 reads CASSGQGNTEAFF. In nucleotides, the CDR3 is TGTGCCAGCAGCGGACAGGGAAACACTGAAGCTTTCTTT.

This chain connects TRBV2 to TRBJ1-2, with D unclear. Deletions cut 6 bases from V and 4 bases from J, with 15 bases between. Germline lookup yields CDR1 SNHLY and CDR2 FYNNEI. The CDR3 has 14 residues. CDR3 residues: CASRVLTPGYGYTF. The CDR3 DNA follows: TGTGCCAGCAGGGTTTTAACACCGGGCTATGGCTACACCTTC.

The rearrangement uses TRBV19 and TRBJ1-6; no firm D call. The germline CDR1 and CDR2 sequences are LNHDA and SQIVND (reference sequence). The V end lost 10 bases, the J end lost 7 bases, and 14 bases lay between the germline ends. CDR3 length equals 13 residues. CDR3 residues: CATRARGNSPLHF. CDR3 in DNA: TGTGCCACTAGGGCCAGAGGGAATTCACCCCTCCACTTT.

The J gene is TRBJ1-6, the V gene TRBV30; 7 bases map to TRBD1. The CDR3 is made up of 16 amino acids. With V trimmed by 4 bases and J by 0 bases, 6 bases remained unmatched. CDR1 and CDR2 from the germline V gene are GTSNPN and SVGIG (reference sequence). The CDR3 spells CAWKGTESSYNSPLHF. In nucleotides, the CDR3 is TGTGCCTGGAAGGGGACAGAAAGCTCCTATAATTCACCCCTCCACTTT.

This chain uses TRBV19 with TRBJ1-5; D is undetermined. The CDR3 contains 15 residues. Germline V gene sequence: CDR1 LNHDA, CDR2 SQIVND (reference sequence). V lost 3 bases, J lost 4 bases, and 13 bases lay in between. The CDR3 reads CASSIIAGRNQPQHF. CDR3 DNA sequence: TGTGCCAGTAGTATTATCGCGGGGAGGAATCAGCCCCAGCATTTT.

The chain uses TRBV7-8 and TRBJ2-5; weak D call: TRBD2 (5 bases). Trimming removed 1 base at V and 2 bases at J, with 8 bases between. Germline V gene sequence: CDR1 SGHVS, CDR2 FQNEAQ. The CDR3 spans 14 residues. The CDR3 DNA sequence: TGTGCCAGCAGCTTAGGGACTCTACAAGAGACCCAGTACTTC. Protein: CASSLGTLQETQYF.

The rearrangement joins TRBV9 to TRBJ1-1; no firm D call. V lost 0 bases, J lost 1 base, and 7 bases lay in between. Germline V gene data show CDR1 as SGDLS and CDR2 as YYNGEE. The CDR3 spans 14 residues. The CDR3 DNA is TGTGCCAGCAGCGTAGAGCCTGAGAACACTGAAGCTTTCTTT. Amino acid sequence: CASSVEPENTEAFF.

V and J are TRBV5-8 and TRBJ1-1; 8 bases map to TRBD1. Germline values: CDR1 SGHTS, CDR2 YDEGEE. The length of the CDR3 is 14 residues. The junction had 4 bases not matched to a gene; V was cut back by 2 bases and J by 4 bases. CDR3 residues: CASSFPTGVTEAFF. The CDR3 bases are TGTGCCAGCAGCTTCCCGACAGGGGTCACTGAAGCTTTCTTT.

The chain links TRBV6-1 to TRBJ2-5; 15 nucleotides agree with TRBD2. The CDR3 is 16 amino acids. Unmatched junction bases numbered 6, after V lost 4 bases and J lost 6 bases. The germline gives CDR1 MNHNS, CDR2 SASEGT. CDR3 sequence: CASSALGTSGGQTQYF. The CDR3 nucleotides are TGTGCCAGCAGTGCTTTAGGGACTAGCGGGGGGCAGACCCAGTACTTC.

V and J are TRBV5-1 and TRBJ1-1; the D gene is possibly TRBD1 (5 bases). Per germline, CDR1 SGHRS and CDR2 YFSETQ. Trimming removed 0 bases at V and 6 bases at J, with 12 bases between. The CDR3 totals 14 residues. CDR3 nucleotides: TGCGCCAGCAGCTTGGAATCGGGGGTATCTGAAGCTTTCTTT. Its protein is CASSLESGVSEAFF.